This T cell receptor beta chain stems from a study of identical twins. TCRdb passed the 5' RACE reads through MiXCR, listing each CDR3 protein once. The sample includes some 590,000 distinct CDR3 sequences, 9.6% of them seen just once. This clonotype was found many times. Per the germline V gene, CDR1 is KGHDR and CDR2 is SFDVKD. J lost 1 base, V lost 1 base, and 3 bases had no gene match. The CDR3 extends over 16 amino acids. In addition, the sample was reused for a study of yellow fever vaccine responses in identical twins.

Input material: PBMCs. The genes are TRBV24-1 and TRBJ2-1; 7 bases map to TRBD2. This TCR was recovered from a woman aged 18-29 years in good health. The CDR3 spells CATSDFSSGSYNEQFF. CDR3 DNA: TGTGCCACCAGTGATTTTTCTAGCGGATCCTACAATGAGCAGTTCTTC.